Detailed here is one TCR beta chain. The entry originates in a study of blood T cell repertoires in COVID-19. Study as a whole: The cDNA or gDNA used as material had been derived from T cells, B-cell-depleted T cells, or PBMCs.

Germline loops: CDR1 SGDLS, CDR2 YYNGEE. CDR3 length equals 14 residues. The V gene end was trimmed by 0 bases and the J gene end by 3 bases; junction bases not matched to a gene: 2. Profiling relied on immunoSEQ multiplex PCR, and the TCRdb table lists in-frame clones only, not all of them. The data hold about 300,000 clones, with 70% to 90% observed a single time. The study recruited people aged roughly 18 to 95 years across roughly 23 US areas. Donors in Cohort 3 who had recovered were those with two negative PCRs, healthcare professional clearance, or resolution of their symptoms. The chain employs TRBV9 and TRBJ1-2; TRBD1 matches 7 bases. The sample consisted of PBMCs or T cells enriched from blood (not recorded which). The receptor comes from a man in his thirties or forties who had recovered from COVID-19. The DNA for the CDR3 is TGTGCCAGCAGCGTAGAGGGACAGTACTATGGCTACACCTTC. This codes for CASSVEGQYYGYTF.